This record concerns one T cell receptor beta chain sequence. The data originate from a study of T cells expressing NK-cell markers. CDR1 and CDR2 from the germline V gene are SEHNR and FQNEAQ (reference sequence). The CDR3 sequence is 15 residues long. Making the TCR beta cDNA relied on 5'RACE template switching with UMIs. No DNA is given; TCRdb re-called the 5' RACE reads and lists each CDR3 protein once. Its table lists over 150,000 distinct CDR3 sequences. Sequencing was carried out using blood T cells: a sorted CD56 or NKG2C T cell subset, CD4+ or CD8+ T cells, or bulk PBMC T cells (not recorded which). This receptor was taken from a man aged 18-70 years in good health. This chain uses TRBV7-9 with TRBJ2-3. The CDR3 protein is CASEPWTASTDTQYF. Together with reference TRBV7-9 and TRBJ2-3, the CDR3 gives the full variable domain: DTGVSQNPRHKITKRGQNVTFRCDPISEHNRLYWYRQTLGQGPEFLTYFQNEAQLEKSRLLSDRFSAERPKGSFSTLEIQRTEQGDSAMYLCASEPWTASTDTQYFGPGTRLTVL.